This TCR beta chain was obtained from a study of T cell responses to AZD1222 COVID-19 vaccine. The CDR3 is made up of 16 amino acids. The germline gives CDR1 SGDLS, CDR2 YYNGEE. V was clipped by 2 bases and J by 3 bases, with 17 bases between them. Findings of the study overall: Donors, mostly white British, included more females; clonal diversity was possibly underestimated. Among those given AZD1222, only five to seven were seropositive at baseline. CD4 TCRs associated with vaccination spanned spike, dominating at 160-218 and 743-854.

Profiling relied on immunoSEQ multiplex PCR, and the TCRdb table lists in-frame clones only, not all of them. Found here are roughly 160,000 clones, 87% of them singletons; the top ten hold approximately 0.97%. Concerning this clone itself: What it recognizes is unknown.

The chain carries TRBV9 and TRBJ1-1, with D tentatively TRBD1 (5 bases). This sequence was found in an adult who received the AZD1222 COVID-19 vaccine. The sequences come from peripheral blood, collected 28 days after the second AZD1222 dose. CDR3: CASSVSSRAGDTEAFF. CDR3 coding DNA: TGTGCCAGCAGCGTCTCCTCCAGGGCCGGGGACACTGAAGCTTTCTTT. Based on the CDR3 plus reference TRBV9 and TRBJ1-1, the full variable domain is DSGVTQTPKHLITATGQRVTLRCSPRSGDLSVYWYQQSLDQGLQFLIQYYNGEERAKGNILERFSAQQFPDLHSELNLSSLELGDSALYFCASSVSSRAGDTEAFFGQGTRLTVV.